Each of the 12 T cell receptor beta chains below was sequenced from the same sample in a study of CD8 T cells in Susac syndrome. The authors reverse transcribed 0.5 to 1 ug RNA with random hexamers. TCRdb ran MiXCR on the immunoSEQ multiplex PCR reads and lists one entry per CDR3 protein. The table has 110,000 or so distinct CDR3 sequences, about 92% seen once. The sequenced sample consisted of CD4+ T cells from PBMCs. These receptors originate from a human donor with multiple sclerosis.

A single count supports this clonotype. The J gene is TRBJ1-1, the V gene TRBV9; unclear D gene. With 2 bases removed from V and 3 bases from J, the gap between germline ends came to 11 bases. The CDR3 is 14 residues long. Germline lookup yields CDR1 SGDLS and CDR2 YYNGEE. This CDR3 is CASSVGILHTEAFF. The CDR3 nucleotides read TGTGCCAGCAGCGTGGGGATTCTTCACACTGAAGCTTTCTTT.

This chain connects TRBV7-9 to TRBJ1-4; 7 positions match TRBD1. This CDR3 has 14 amino acids. Germline loops: CDR1 SEHNR, CDR2 FQNEAQ (reference sequence). With V trimmed by 5 bases and J by 7 bases, 7 bases remained unmatched. CDR3 DNA sequence: TGTGCCAGCAGCACAGGGGTTCTCGGTGAAAAACTGTTTTTT. This encodes CASSTGVLGEKLFF.

The CDR3 is CSVREVQLRETQYF. CDR3 bases: TGCAGTGTCAGGGAAGTTCAGTTGAGAGAGACCCAGTACTTC. The V gene is TRBV20-1, the J gene TRBJ2-5, with D tentatively TRBD1 (5 bases). The CDR3 covers 14 residues. The V gene's germline CDR1 is DFQATT and CDR2 SNEGSKA (reference sequence). Trimming took 7 bases from V and 4 from J, leaving 19 bases between them.

V and J are TRBV19 and TRBJ1-4; TRBD1 is a possible D gene (6 bases). Trimming took 6 bases from V and 6 from J, leaving 14 bases between them. This CDR3 has 14 amino acids. Germline CDR1 is LNHDA and CDR2 is SQIVND (reference sequence). The CDR3: CASRGGREDEKLFF. CDR3 nucleotides: TGTGCCAGTAGAGGGGGGCGGGAGGATGAAAAACTGTTTTTT.

The rearrangement joins TRBV7-3 to TRBJ1-2, with D tentatively TRBD1 (6 bases). The V gene's germline CDR1 is SGHTA and CDR2 FQGTGA. V was pared by 5 bases and J by 7 bases, with 14 bases between. This CDR3 has 13 amino acids. The CDR3 loop is CASSARTGIGYTF. The CDR3 nucleotides are TGTGCCAGCAGCGCAAGAACAGGGATTGGCTACACCTTC.

The chain links TRBV4-2 to TRBJ2-5; 9 bases line up with TRBD2. Germline CDR1 and CDR2: LGHNA and YNFKEQ. The J segment lost 0 bases and the V segment lost 3 bases, leaving 5 bases of the junction unmatched. This CDR3 spans 16 amino acids. In nucleotides, the CDR3 is TGTGCCAGCAGCCACGGGGCGGGGGGGGACCAAGAGACCCAGTACTTC. Its protein product is CASSHGAGGDQETQYF.

This rearrangement joins TRBV28 to TRBJ2-1, with 7 bases matching TRBD1. V trimming: 9 bases; J trimming: 3 bases; junction bases outside the gene matches: 11. Per germline, CDR1 MDHEN and CDR2 SYDVKM. This CDR3 spans 15 amino acids. This CDR3 reads CASLSRDSNYNEQFF. The DNA for the CDR3 is TGTGCCAGTCTGTCCCGGGACAGCAACTACAATGAGCAGTTCTTC.

The chain recombines TRBV3-1 with TRBJ1-2; a possible D gene is TRBD1 (5 bases). The V end was cut by 6 bases, the J end by 4 bases, with 21 bases between. Germline loops: CDR1 LGHDT, CDR2 YNNKEL (reference sequence). The length of the CDR3 is 16 residues. The CDR3 loop is CASSRHRSQSIYGYTF. The CDR3 nucleotides are TGTGCCAGCAGTAGACACAGGAGCCAAAGTATCTATGGCTACACCTTC.

The genes are TRBV4-2 and TRBJ2-1; possible D gene TRBD1, 6 bases. Germline V gene sequence: CDR1 LGHNA, CDR2 YNFKEQ. The germline V and J ends were trimmed by 1 base and 2 bases, with 12 bases remaining between them. This CDR3 region has 16 residues. The CDR3 is CASSQGPRGAYNEQFF. The CDR3 bases are TGTGCCAGCAGCCAAGGGCCCAGGGGCGCCTACAATGAGCAGTTCTTC.

The chain recombines TRBV2 with TRBJ2-7; no definite D call. The V gene lost 6 bases and the J gene lost 0 bases, with 12 bases spanning the gap. The CDR3 is 14 residues long. Germline CDR1 is SNHLY and CDR2 is FYNNEI. DNA of the CDR3: TGTGCCAGCAGGCCCAGATTGGACTCCTACGAGCAGTACTTC. Translation: CASRPRLDSYEQYF.

The rearrangement joins TRBV6-2 or TRBV6-3 to TRBJ2-3; D not resolved. Germline assignment: CDR1 MNHEY and CDR2 SVGEGT. Trimming took off 2 bases at V and 0 bases at J, with 12 bases between the two ends. This CDR3 has 16 amino acids. Written as DNA, the CDR3 is TGTGCCAGCAGTTACATATCGCTCTCCAGCACAGATACGCAGTATTTT. Protein product: CASSYISLSSTDTQYF.

The gene calls are TRBV5-4 and TRBJ1-6; the D is unclear. In germline, CDR1 is SGHNT, CDR2 YYREEE (reference sequence). This CDR3 is 13 amino acids long. V shed 1 base and J shed 9 bases, with 8 bases lying between them. Here the CDR3 reads CASSLWEASPLHF. Here the CDR3 DNA reads TGTGCCAGCAGCTTGTGGGAGGCTTCACCCCTCCACTTT.